These 20 T cell receptor gamma chains share one sample of origin, sequenced in a study of γδ T cells in repeated Plasmodium falciparum infection. TCRdb reprocessed the multiplex PCR reads through CATT. The table includes around 24,000 gamma-chain clones, 2.5% to 3.5% detected once. Gammadelta T cells were flow-sorted from PBMC into Vgamma9/Vdelta2+ and Vdelta2-negative populations for bulk analysis. The sequenced material came from gamma-delta T cells from blood. All receptors come from a pool of human donors (malaria-infected and uninfected, not separated).

This clone was counted at least ten times. A far larger clone is only one base removed, so a read error is likely. Other DNA sequences from this sample encode an identical CDR3 as well. The chain uses TRGV9 and TRGJP. The CDR3 consists of 18 residues. The germline CDR1 and CDR2 sequences are GITISATS and ISYDGTV (reference sequence). The CDR3 DNA follows: TGTGCCTTGTGGGAGGTTCATCCTCAAGAGTTGGGCAAAAAAATCAAGGTGTTT. Translating it yields CALWEVHPQELGKKIKVF.

This clone was observed at least ten times. This clone may be a read error of a much larger clone one base away. Distinct nucleotide sequences in the sample also encode this CDR3. The chain couples TRGV2 to TRGJ1 or TRGJ2. CDR3 length: 11 residues. Per germline, CDR1 EGSNGY and CDR2 YDSYNSKV. CDR3 region: CATLNYYKKLF. The CDR3 DNA reads TGTGCCACCTTAAATTACTATAAGAAACTCTTT.

This clone was counted between two and nine times. It differs at one base from a far larger clone, so likely a read error. Other DNA sequences in this specimen translate into the identical CDR3. The chain recombines TRGV8 with TRGJ1 or TRGJ2. Because TCRdb records no J gene, it was assigned here through a match of the DNA to germline. CDR1 and CDR2 (germline): VENAVY, YDSYNSRV. This CDR3 is 13 amino acids long. CDR3 in DNA: TGCGCCACCTGGGATTTAGGGTATTATAAGAAACTCTTT. It codes for CATWDLGYYKKLF.

In the case of this clone: The translation of this DNA and the TCRdb protein of a much larger clone differ at residue 4, probably owing to a read error; the protein shown here is translated from the DNA. The J gene is TRGJP1, the V gene TRGV2. TCRdb leaves out the J gene; it was filled in here by matching the DNA to germline. The germline gives CDR1 EGSNGY, CDR2 YDSYNSKV. V lost 7 bases to trimming and J lost 0 bases; unmatched junction nucleotides: 17. The CDR3 loop spans 18 amino acids. CDR3 bases: TGTGCCACCTGCCAGATGGCTCTTAAATATACCACTGGTTGGTTCAAGATATTT. Translated, it gives CATCQMALKYTTGWFKIF.

This clone has only a few counts. TCRdb attributes to this sequence the protein of a much larger clone, which differs from the DNA translation at residue 8; a read error is likely, and the protein displayed is translated from the DNA. The chain carries TRGV9 and TRGJP. The J gene, left out of TCRdb, was set here by checking the DNA against germline. There are 17 residues in the CDR3. The germline V gene has CDR1 GITISATS and CDR2 ISYDGTV (reference sequence). CDR3 bases: TGTGCCTTGTGGGAGAAGGGGCATGAGTTGGGCAAAAAAATCAAGGTATTT. Its protein product is CALWEKGHELGKKIKVF.

This clone occurred a few times. A far larger clone is one nucleotide away, so this likely arose from a read error. Different DNA sequences within this sample yield the same CDR3. The chain recombines TRGV8 with TRGJ1 or TRGJ2. CDR1 is VENAVY, CDR2 YDSYNSRV, per germline. The CDR3 loop spans 11 amino acids. CDR3 sequence: CATWDLGEKLF. In nucleotides, the CDR3 is TGCGCCACCTGGGATCTGGGCGAGAAACTCTTT.

This clone was found many times. The TCRdb record carries a much larger clone's protein, which differs from this DNA's translation at residue 3; a read error is the likely cause, and the protein listed here is the DNA translation. The DNA for the CDR3 is TGTGCCATGTGGGAGGTGGGGAAACTCTTT. Residues: CAMWEVGKLF. The chain links TRGV9 to TRGJ1 or TRGJ2. This CDR3 is built from 10 residues. Germline V gene data show CDR1 as GITISATS and CDR2 as ISYDGTV (reference sequence).

Ten or more counts support this clone. The protein in TCRdb stems from a much larger clone and differs at residue 13 from this DNA's translation, likely a read error; here the protein is translated from the DNA. Called V gene: TRGV9; the J gene was not called. The germline V gene has CDR1 GITISATS and CDR2 ISYDGTV (reference sequence). This CDR3 contains 14 residues. CDR3 bases: TGTGCCTTGTGGGAGACCCAGGATTATTATAAGAAAGTCTTT. Amino acids: CALWETQDYYKKVF.

CDR3 sequence: CATSFRLGKKIKVF. CDR3 sequence (DNA): TGTGCCACCTCCTTTCGGTTGGGCAAAAAAATCAAGGTATTT. The chain couples TRGV2 to TRGJP. TCRdb leaves out the J gene; it was filled in here by matching the DNA to germline. Germline V gives CDR1 EGSNGY, CDR2 YDSYNSKV. Trimming at V came to 8 bases and at J to 9 bases, leaving 7 bases not matched to a gene. The CDR3 totals 14 residues.

Remarks on this clone: A far larger clone is just one base off, so this is likely a read error. Because the CDR3's place on the DNA is in doubt, the DNA is left out and the CDR3 is given as listed by TCRdb. This CDR3 is CALWEVQTIIIRNSLAVEQHLLSQVSIGRIQHF. No J gene was named, though the V gene is TRGV9. Germline V lookup: CDR1 GITISATS, CDR2 ISYDGTV (reference sequence). The CDR3 spans 33 residues, counting both ends.

This clone was found a few times. The protein in TCRdb stems from a much larger clone and differs at residue 8 from this DNA's translation, likely a read error; here the protein is translated from the DNA. This chain joins TRGV9 and TRGJ1 or TRGJ2. No J gene is reported in TCRdb; it was inferred here by comparing the DNA with germline. This CDR3 is 15 amino acids long. Germline V gives CDR1 GITISATS, CDR2 ISYDGTV (reference sequence). After removal of 0 bases from V and 1 base from J, the junction contained 6 bases not matched to a gene. This chain's CDR3 is CALWEVGANYYKKLF. As DNA, the CDR3 is TGTGCCTTGTGGGAGGTGGGGGCAAATTATTATAAGAAACTCTTT.

There are many counts of this clone. TCRdb shows a much larger clone's protein in place of this DNA's translation, and the two differ at residue 4, likely through a read error; the protein shown is translated from the DNA. The chain has TRGV9 and TRGJP. The CDR3 spans 19 residues. Germline V CDR1 and CDR2: GITISATS, ISYDGTV (reference sequence). The CDR3 loop is CALREVHLVRELGKKIKVF. In nucleotides, the CDR3 is TGTGCCTTGCGGGAGGTGCATTTGGTGAGGGAGTTGGGCAAAAAAATCAAGGTATTT.

The table lists this clone with many counts. TCRdb has a much larger clone's protein, which differs at residue 8 from the translation of this DNA, likely because of a read error; what is shown is the protein translated from the DNA. The chain couples TRGV4 to TRGJ1 or TRGJ2. TCRdb supplies no J gene; here it was assigned by aligning the nucleotide sequence to germline. CDR1 and CDR2 (germline): EGSTGY, YDSYTSSV. The CDR3 length is 11 residues. The DNA of the CDR3 is TGTGCCACCTGGGATTTATATAGGAAACTCTTT. Amino acid sequence: CATWDLYRKLF.

The table lists this clone with many counts. TCRdb's listed protein matches a much larger clone and diverges from this DNA's translation at residue 4, likely through a read error; the protein shown comes from the DNA. Other DNA sequences of this sample code for an identical CDR3. V usage is TRGV4 and J usage is TRGJ1 or TRGJ2. CDR1 is EGSTGY, CDR2 YDSYTSSV, per germline. Trimming at V came to 9 bases and at J to 2 bases, leaving 10 bases not matched to a gene. The CDR3 is 13 residues long. DNA of the CDR3: TGTGCCACCAGGGTACTATATTATTATAAGAAACTCTTT. It yields the protein CATRVLYYYKKLF.

For this clone: TCRdb's protein for this DNA is that of a much larger clone and differs from the translation at residue 7, likely a read error; the protein shown is the DNA translation. The chain employs TRGV9 and TRGJ1 or TRGJ2. TCRdb does not report a J gene; here it was assigned by matching the DNA to germline references. Germline V gene sequence: CDR1 GITISATS, CDR2 ISYDGTV (reference sequence). The length of the CDR3 is 17 residues. Unmatched junction bases numbered 14, after V lost 3 bases and J lost 0 bases. Here the CDR3 reads CALWEPPTPWNYYKKLF. The CDR3, as DNA: TGTGCCTTGTGGGAGCCACCAACCCCCTGGAATTATTATAAGAAACTCTTT.

This clone was seen ten or more times. For this DNA, TCRdb reports the protein of a much larger clone, which diverges at residue 11, most likely from a read error; the protein presented here is translated directly from the DNA. V is TRGV5 and J is TRGJP2. The CDR3 length is 14 residues. CDR1 is VINAFY, CDR2 YDVSNSKD, per germline. CDR3 in DNA: TGTGCCACCTGGGACAAACGTAGTGATTGGACCAAGACGTTT. Protein: CATWDKRSDWTKTF.

This clone was counted many times. TCRdb attributes to this sequence the protein of a much larger clone, which differs from the DNA translation at residue 6; a read error is likely, and the protein displayed is translated from the DNA. The chain carries TRGV2 and TRGJP2. J was trimmed by 6 bases and V by 3 bases; bases with no gene match: 7. The CDR3 consists of 14 residues. From germline, CDR1 is EGSNGY and CDR2 YDSYNSKV. This chain's CDR3 is CATWDRYGDWIKTF. For the CDR3, the DNA is TGTGCCACCTGGGACCGGTATGGTGATTGGATCAAGACGTTT.

This clone was recorded a few times. Given a far larger clone just one base away, this is likely a sequencing read error. At the DNA level, this CDR3 is encoded by other sequences in the same sample as well. V is TRGV5 and J is TRGJP2. Matching the DNA to germline supplied the J gene, which TCRdb does not give. Per germline, CDR1 VINAFY and CDR2 YDVSNSKD. The CDR3 covers 17 residues. CDR3 sequence (DNA): TGTGCCACTTGGGACTGGGAGGTTATGGGTAGTGATTGGATCAAGACGTTT. It yields the protein CATWDWEVMGSDWIKTF.

This clone has only a few counts. The TCRdb record carries a much larger clone's protein, which differs from this DNA's translation at residue 9; a read error is the likely cause, and the protein listed here is the DNA translation. The chain couples TRGV9 to TRGJ1 or TRGJ2. The CDR3 sequence is 11 residues long. The germline CDR1 and CDR2 sequences are GITISATS and ISYDGTV (reference sequence). CDR3 coding DNA: TGTGCCTTGTGGGAGGTACGTAAGAGACTCTTT. It specifies CALWEVRKRLF.

This clone was recorded at least ten times. One base separates it from a far larger clone, so it is likely a read error. This chain links TRGV9 with TRGJ1 or TRGJ2. No J gene is reported in TCRdb; it was inferred here by comparing the DNA with germline. Germline V gene data show CDR1 as GITISATS and CDR2 as ISYDGTV (reference sequence). This CDR3 is 12 amino acids long. The chain's CDR3 is CALWEPLNKKLF. The CDR3 coding sequence is TGTGCCCTGTGGGAGCCTTTAAATAAGAAACTCTTT.